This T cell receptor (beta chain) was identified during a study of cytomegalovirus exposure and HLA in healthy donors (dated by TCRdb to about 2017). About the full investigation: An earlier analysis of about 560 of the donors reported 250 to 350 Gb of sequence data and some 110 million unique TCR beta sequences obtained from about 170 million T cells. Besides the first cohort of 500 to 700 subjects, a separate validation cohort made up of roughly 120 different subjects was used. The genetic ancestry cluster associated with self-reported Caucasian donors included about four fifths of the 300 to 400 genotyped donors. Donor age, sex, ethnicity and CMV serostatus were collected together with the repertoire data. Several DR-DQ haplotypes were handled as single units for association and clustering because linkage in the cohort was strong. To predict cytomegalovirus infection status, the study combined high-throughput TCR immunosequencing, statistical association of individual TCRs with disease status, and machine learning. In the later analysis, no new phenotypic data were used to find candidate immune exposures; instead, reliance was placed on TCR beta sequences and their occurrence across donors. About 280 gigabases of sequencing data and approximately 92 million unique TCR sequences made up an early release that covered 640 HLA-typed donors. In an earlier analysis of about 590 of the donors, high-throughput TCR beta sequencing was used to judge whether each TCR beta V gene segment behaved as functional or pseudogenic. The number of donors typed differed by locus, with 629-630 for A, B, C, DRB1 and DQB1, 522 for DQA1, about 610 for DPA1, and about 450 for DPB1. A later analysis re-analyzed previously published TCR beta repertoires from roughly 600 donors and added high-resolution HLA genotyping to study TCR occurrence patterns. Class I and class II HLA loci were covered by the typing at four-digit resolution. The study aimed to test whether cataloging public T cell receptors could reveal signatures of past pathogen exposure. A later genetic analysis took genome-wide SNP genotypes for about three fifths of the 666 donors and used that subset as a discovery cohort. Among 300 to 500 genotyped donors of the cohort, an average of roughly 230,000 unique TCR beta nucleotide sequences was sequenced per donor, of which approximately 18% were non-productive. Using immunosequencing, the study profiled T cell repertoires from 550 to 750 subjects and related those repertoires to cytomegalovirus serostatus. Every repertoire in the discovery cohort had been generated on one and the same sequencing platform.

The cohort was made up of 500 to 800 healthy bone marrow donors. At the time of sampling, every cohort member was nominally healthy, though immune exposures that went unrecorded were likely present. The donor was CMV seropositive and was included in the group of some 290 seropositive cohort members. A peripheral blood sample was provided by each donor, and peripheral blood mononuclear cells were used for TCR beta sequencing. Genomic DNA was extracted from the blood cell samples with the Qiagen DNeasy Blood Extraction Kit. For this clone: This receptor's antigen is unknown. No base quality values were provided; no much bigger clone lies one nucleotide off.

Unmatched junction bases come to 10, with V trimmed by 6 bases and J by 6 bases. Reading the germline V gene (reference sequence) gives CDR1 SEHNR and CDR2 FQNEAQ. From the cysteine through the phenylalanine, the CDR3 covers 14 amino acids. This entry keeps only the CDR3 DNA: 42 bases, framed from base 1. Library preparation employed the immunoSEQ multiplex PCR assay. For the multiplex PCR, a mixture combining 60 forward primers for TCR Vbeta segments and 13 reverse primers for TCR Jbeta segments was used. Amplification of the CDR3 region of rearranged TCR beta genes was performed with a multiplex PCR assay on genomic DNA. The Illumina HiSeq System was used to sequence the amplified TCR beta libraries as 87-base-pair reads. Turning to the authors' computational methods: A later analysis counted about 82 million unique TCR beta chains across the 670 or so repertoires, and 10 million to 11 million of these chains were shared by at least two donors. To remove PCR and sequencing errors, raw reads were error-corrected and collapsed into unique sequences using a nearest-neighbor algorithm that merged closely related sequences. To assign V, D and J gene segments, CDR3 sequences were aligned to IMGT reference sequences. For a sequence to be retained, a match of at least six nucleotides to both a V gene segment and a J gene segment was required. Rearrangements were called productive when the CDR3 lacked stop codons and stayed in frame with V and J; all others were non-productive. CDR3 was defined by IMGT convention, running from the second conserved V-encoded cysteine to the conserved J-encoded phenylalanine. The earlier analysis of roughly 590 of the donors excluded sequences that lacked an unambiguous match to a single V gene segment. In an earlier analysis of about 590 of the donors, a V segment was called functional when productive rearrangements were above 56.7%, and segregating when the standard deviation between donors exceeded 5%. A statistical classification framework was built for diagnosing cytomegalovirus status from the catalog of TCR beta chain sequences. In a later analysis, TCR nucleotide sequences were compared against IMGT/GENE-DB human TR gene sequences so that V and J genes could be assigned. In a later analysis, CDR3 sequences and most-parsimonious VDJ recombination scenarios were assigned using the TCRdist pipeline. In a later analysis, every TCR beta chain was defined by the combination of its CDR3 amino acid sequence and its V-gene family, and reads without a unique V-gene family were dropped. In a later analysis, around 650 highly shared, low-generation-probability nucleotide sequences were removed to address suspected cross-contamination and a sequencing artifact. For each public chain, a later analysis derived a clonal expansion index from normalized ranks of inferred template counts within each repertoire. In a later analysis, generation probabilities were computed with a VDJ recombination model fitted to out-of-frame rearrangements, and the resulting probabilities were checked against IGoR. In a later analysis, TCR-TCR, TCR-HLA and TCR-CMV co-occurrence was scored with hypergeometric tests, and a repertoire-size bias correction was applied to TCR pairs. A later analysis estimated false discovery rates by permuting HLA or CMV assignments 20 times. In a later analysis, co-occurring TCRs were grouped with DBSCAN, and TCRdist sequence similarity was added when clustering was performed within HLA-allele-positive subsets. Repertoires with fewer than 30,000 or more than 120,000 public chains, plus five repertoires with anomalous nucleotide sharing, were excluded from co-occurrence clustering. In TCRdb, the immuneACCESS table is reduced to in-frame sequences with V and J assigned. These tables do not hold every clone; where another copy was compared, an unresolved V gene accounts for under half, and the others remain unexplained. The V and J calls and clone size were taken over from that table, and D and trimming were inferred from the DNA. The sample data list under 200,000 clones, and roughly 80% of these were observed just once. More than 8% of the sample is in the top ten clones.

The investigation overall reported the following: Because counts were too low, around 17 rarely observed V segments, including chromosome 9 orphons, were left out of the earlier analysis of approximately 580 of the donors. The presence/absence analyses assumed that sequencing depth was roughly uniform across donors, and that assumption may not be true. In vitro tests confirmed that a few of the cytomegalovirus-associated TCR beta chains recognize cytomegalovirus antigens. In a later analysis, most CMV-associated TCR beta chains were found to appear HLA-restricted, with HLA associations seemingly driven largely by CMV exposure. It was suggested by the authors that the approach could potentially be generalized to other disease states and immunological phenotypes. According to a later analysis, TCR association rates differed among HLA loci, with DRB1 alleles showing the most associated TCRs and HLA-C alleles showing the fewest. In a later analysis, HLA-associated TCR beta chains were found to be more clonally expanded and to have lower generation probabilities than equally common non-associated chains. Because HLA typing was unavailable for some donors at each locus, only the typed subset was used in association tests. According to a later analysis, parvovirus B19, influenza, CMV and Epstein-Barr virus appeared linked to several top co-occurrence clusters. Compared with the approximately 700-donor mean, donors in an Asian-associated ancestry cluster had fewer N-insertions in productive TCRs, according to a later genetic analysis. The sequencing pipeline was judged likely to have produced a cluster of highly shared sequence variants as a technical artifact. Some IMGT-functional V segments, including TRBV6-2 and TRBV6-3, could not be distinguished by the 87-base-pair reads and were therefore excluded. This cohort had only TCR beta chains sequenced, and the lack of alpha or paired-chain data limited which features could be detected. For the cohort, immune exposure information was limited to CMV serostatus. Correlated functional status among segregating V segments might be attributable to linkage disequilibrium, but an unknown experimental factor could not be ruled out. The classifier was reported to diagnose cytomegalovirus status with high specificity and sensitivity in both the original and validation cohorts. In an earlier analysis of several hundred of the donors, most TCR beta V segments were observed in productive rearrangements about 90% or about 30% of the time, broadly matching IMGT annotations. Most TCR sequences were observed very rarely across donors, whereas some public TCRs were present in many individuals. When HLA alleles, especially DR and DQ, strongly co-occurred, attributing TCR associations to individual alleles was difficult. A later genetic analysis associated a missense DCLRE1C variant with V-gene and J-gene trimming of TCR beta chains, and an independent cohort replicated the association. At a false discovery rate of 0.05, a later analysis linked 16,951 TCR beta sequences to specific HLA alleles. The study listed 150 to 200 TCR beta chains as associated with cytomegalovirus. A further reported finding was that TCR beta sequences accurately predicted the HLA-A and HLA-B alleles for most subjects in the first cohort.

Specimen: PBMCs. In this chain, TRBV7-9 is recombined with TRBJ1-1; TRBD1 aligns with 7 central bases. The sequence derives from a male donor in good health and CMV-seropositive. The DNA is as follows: TGTGCCAGCAGAAACCCTGACAGGGCGGCTGAAGCTTTCTTT. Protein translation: CASRNPDRAAEAFF.